The 9 T cell receptor beta chains in this list originate from one sample, sequenced in a study of CD8+ T cells in alopecia areata. Following RNA extraction, reverse transcription yielded cDNA that acted as the sequencing template. Data came from immunoSEQ multiplex PCR; TCRdb stores just in-frame clones and leaves some out. The table lists some 240,000 clones, 57% of them singletons. The sample was CD4+ T cells sorted from blood, taken at week 0. Receptors originate from a human donor with alopecia areata.

This chain joins TRBV29-1 and TRBJ1-1; no definite D call. The CDR3 consists of 13 residues. The germline CDR1 and CDR2 sequences are SQVTM and ANQGSEA. The V gene lost 6 bases and the J gene lost 6 bases, with 17 bases spanning the gap. CDR3 bases: TGCAGCGTCGCGGTGACTGAGCGCGCTGAAGCTTTCTTT. Translating gives CSVAVTERAEAFF.

V gene TRBV7-9 combines with J gene TRBJ1-4, with a weak D call TRBD1 (6 bases). Germline V gene data show CDR1 as SEHNR and CDR2 as FQNEAQ (reference sequence). The CDR3 runs to 14 residues. V lost 11 bases and J 0 bases, leaving 13 bases between the germline ends. CDR3 in DNA: TGTGCCGGAGGACAGATTGCAACTAATGAAAAACTGTTTTTT. Translating gives CAGGQIATNEKLFF.

The rearrangement links TRBV29-1 to TRBJ1-1; 7 nucleotides align to TRBD1. The trim removed 4 bases at V and 8 bases at J, leaving 4 bases unmatched. CDR1 and CDR2 (germline): SQVTM, ANQGSEA. The CDR3 length is 11 residues. The CDR3 here is CSVAGQVEAFF. The DNA of the CDR3 is TGCAGCGTTGCCGGACAGGTAGAAGCTTTCTTT.

This chain links TRBV29-1 with TRBJ2-3; TRBD1 matches at 8 bases. Germline V gives CDR1 SQVTM, CDR2 ANQGSEA. V trimming: 7 bases; J trimming: 8 bases; junction bases outside the gene matches: 14. The CDR3 covers 14 residues. The CDR3 is CSGGTGGNRGTQYF. DNA of the CDR3: TGCAGCGGAGGGACAGGTGGAAATCGGGGTACGCAGTATTTT.

The rearrangement links TRBV30 to TRBJ1-1; D is unresolved. The CDR3 sequence is 15 residues long. V lost 0 bases to trimming and J lost 3 bases, with 14 bases between them. Germline-derived CDR1 and CDR2 are GTSNPN and SVGIG (reference sequence). The CDR3 region has the DNA TGTGCCTGGAGTGTATTATCGGGGTTGGACACTGAAGCTTTCTTT. Translated, it gives CAWSVLSGLDTEAFF.

The chain is built from TRBV27 and TRBJ2-5, with D unresolved. CDR3 size: 12 residues. The germline V and J ends were trimmed by 6 bases and 4 bases, with 9 bases remaining between them. The germline V gene encodes CDR1 MNHEY and CDR2 SMNVEV (reference sequence). The CDR3 sequence is CASSSVGETQYF. CDR3 sequence (DNA): TGTGCCAGCAGCTCGGTAGGAGAGACCCAGTACTTC.

Only a few counts were recorded for this clone. This chain joins TRBV29-1 and TRBJ2-5; 7 nucleotides match TRBD1. Germline V gene sequence: CDR1 SQVTM, CDR2 ANQGSEA. V dropped 8 bases and J dropped 2; count of bases not matched to a gene: 14. CDR3 length: 15 amino acids. CDR3 residues: CSSITGTVEQETQYF. The CDR3 region has the DNA TGCAGCTCTATTACCGGGACAGTGGAACAAGAGACCCAGTACTTC. Looking up the rest from reference TRBV29-1 and TRBJ2-5 gives the full variable domain: SAVISQKPSRDICQRGTSLTIQCQVDSQVTMMFWYRQQPGQSLTLIATANQGSEATYESGFVIDKFPISRPNLTFSTLTVSNMSPEDSSIYLCSSITGTVEQETQYFGPGTRLLVL.

J is TRBJ2-1 and V is TRBV5-1; no clear D. Trimming removed 0 bases at V and 6 bases at J, with 7 bases between. The CDR3 extends over 13 amino acids. Germline V gene sequence: CDR1 SGHRS, CDR2 YFSETQ. The CDR3 protein is CASSLDNSNEQFF. In DNA form, the CDR3 reads TGCGCCAGCAGCTTGGACAACTCCAATGAGCAGTTCTTC.

The chain couples TRBV29-1 to TRBJ2-1, with D perhaps matching TRBD1 (6 bases). V lost 5 bases to trimming and J lost 4 bases, with 6 bases between them. CDR3 size: 11 residues. Germline-derived CDR1 and CDR2 are SQVTM and ANQGSEA. In nucleotides, the CDR3 is TGCAGCGTTAGGGGGTACAATGAGCAGTTCTTC. It yields the protein CSVRGYNEQFF.